The TCR beta chain described here comes from a study of regulatory T cells in long-lasting Graves disease. The V segment lost 0 bases and the J segment 8 bases; nucleotides outside the gene matches: 3. The germline gives CDR1 DFQATT, CDR2 SNEGSKA (reference sequence). This CDR3 has 12 amino acids. As to time point: newly diagnosed GD, antithyroid drugs for less than 3 months. Isolated PBMC RNA provided the starting material for the TCR library. Through Arm-PCR of CDR3 regions and iRepertoire HTBI primers, TCR beta libraries were built. MiXCR, applied by TCRdb to the multiplex PCR reads, yields one record per CDR3 protein. The sample includes 540,000 or so distinct CDR3 sequences, roughly 13% of them seen just once. This clonotype was observed a few times. The sample was also linked to a second study, of T cells in Graves' hyperthyroidism and ophthalmopathy. From that report: Blood also showed most of the thyroid clonotypes that were expanded above 0.001. Before onset, by a median of around 6.4 months, the model predicted ophthalmopathy.

The chain links TRBV20-1 to TRBJ1-2; 7 nucleotides agree with TRBD1. This receptor was taken from a man between 25 and 39 years old with Graves disease. The sample was peripheral blood mononuclear cells (PBMCs), taken at new diagnosis, from a patient treated with antithyroid drugs. The CDR3 DNA reads TGCAGTGCTAGAGAGACAGGGCAAGGCTACACCTTC. It encodes CSARETGQGYTF.